This note documents a single TCR beta chain sequence. It has no known antigen specificity. There are no base qualities to consult, and no much larger clone falls within one base. CDR1 MNHNY and CDR2 SVGAGI were looked up in the germline V gene (reference sequence). The CDR3 runs 16 amino acids, cysteine and phenylalanine included. Only the CDR3 region is kept as DNA, spanning 48 bases read in frame from base 1. Between the V and J ends, shortened by 5 bases and 6 bases respectively, the junction contains 22 bases. TCRbeta CDR3 regions were amplified from genomic DNA by means of the immunoSEQ Assay, a bias-controlled multiplex PCR. From the authors' description of their analysis: Within the assay, amplification of reference gene primers was used to estimate how many nucleated cells each sample contained. To quantify the absolute abundance of each unique TCRbeta CDR3 rearrangement, sequence reads were collapsed and filtered. Productive Simpson clonality was computed per sample as the square root of Simpson's diversity index over productive rearrangements. TCRdb retrieved this table from immuneACCESS and kept in-frame rearrangements only. Not all clones are present; in checked studies, unresolved V genes account for under half, and no reason is known for the remainder. From that table come the V and J calls and clone size; the DNA was used to work out D and trimming. The sample yields over 200,000 clones; more than 75% were counted once. Together, the top ten hold under 2% of the sample.

This record belongs to a study of blood T cell repertoires in COVID-19 (dated by TCRdb to 2020 to 2021). Study-wide context: Collaborator samples came from the United States, Italy and Spain and covered acute and convalescent phases of COVID-19. The repertoires were released in a freely available public database intended as a resource for research on the immune response to SARS-CoV-2. Samples were obtained from the ongoing ImmuneRACE study (first 160 participants) and from 1,200 or so subjects provided by 6 global collaborators. The prospective study material was composed of cDNA or gDNA derived from T cells, B-cell-depleted T cells, or PBMCs. Subjects who had been exposed to COVID-19, were actively infected with it, or had recovered from it provided the deeply sampled blood TCRbeta repertoires that made up the dataset. Where HLA class I and class II types were available, the types were taken from metadata supplied by the sample provider, not from assay-based typing. The sample metadata nearly always contained a de-identified subject ID, COVID-19 status, age in years and sex.

Beyond this particular receptor, the publication reports: Clinical and demographic metadata were provided uncurated, with the amount varying by source and participant.

Whole blood was collected in K2EDTA tubes by collaborating institutions according to the institutions' own protocols. For TCRbeta analysis, collaborators shipped samples in one of three forms: frozen whole blood, isolated PBMCs, or DNA extracted from either of those sample types. Sequenced material: peripheral blood. Recombination joined TRBV6-6 with TRBJ1-1, and perhaps TRBD1 as D gene, on 6 matching bases. This sequence was found in a man aged 35-49 years with active or convalescent COVID-19. The CDR3 protein: CASSRRGGPKWAEAFF. The base sequence is TGTGCCAGCAGTCGAAGGGGGGGGCCCAAATGGGCTGAAGCTTTCTTT.